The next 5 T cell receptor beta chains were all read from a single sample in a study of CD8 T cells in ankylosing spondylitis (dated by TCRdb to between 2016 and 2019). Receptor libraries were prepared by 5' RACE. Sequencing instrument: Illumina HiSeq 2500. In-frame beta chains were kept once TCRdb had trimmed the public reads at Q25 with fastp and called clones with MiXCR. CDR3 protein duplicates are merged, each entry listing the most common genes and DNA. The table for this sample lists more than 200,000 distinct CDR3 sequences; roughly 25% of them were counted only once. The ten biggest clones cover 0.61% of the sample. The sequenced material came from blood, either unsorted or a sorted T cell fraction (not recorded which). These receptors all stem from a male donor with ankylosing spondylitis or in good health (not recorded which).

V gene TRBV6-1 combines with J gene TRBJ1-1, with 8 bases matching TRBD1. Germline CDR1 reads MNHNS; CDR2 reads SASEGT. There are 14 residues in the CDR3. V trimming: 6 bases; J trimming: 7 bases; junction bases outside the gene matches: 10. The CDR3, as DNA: TGTGCCAGCAGACAATCAGGACAGGGCGTTGAAGCTTTCTTT. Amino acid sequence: CASRQSGQGVEAFF.

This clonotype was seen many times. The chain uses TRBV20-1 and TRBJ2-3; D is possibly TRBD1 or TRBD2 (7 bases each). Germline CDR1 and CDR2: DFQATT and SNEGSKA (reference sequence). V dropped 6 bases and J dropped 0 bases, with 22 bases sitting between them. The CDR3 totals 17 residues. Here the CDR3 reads CSAADRAGDTSTDTQYF. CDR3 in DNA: TGCAGTGCCGCTGACAGGGCGGGGGACACTAGCACAGATACGCAGTATTTT.

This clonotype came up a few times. DNA of the CDR3: TGCAGTGCTACCACTCCAGGGGTTGCCGGTCAGCCCCAGCATTTT. Translating it yields CSATTPGVAGQPQHF. V gene TRBV20-1 combines with J gene TRBJ1-5, with a possible D match to TRBD1 (6 bases). The CDR3 runs 15 residues. From germline, CDR1 is DFQATT and CDR2 SNEGSKA (reference sequence). V gave up 4 bases and J gave up 6 bases, with 19 bases separating them.

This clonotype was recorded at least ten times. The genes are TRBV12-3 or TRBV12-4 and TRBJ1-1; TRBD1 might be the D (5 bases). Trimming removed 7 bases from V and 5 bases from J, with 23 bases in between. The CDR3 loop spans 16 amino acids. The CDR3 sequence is CASTPTVGEGRTEAFF. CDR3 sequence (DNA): TGTGCCAGCACTCCCACCGTGGGGGAGGGGCGGACTGAAGCTTTCTTT.

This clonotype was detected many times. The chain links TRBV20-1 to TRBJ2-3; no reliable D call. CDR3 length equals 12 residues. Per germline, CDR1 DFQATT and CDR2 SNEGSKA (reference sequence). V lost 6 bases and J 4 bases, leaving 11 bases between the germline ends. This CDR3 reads CSASWGSDTQYF. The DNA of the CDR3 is TGCAGTGCCTCCTGGGGATCAGATACGCAGTATTTT.